This TCR beta chain was obtained from a study of blood T cell repertoires in COVID-19. The CDR3 has 14 residues. Germline V gene sequence: CDR1 SGHAT, CDR2 FQNNGV. V lost 4 bases and J lost 5; bases outside the gene matches: 7. The protocol was immunoSEQ multiplex PCR, while the TCRdb copy is restricted to in-frame clones and leaves out a portion. The sample lists 200,000 to 300,000 clones, about 89% occurring once. In its sample, this clone was seen once. The rearrangement uses TRBV11-2 and TRBJ2-5; TRBD1 matches 7 bases. The sequencing input was PBMCs or T cells enriched from blood (not recorded which). This clonotype originated in a woman aged 18 to 35 who had recovered from COVID-19. The CDR3 nucleotides read TGTGCCAGCAGCTCACAGACAGGGTTGGAGACCCAGTACTTC. Its translation: CASSSQTGLETQYF.